What follows is one T cell receptor (beta chain) and its context. Trimming at V came to 2 bases and at J to 4 bases, leaving 7 bases not matched to a gene. There are 16 residues in the CDR3. Germline loops: CDR1 MDHEN, CDR2 SYDVKM. The source of the sample is a study of PD-L1 blockade in urothelial cancer. Assay used: immunoSEQ multiplex PCR; TCRdb lists only in-frame clones, some missing. The table shows about 21,000 clones, with 90% occurring only once. The receptor was derived from a woman aged 60-75 years with urothelial cancer. The source material was PBMCs, sampled around atezolizumab (anti-PD-L1) treatment. The chain joins TRBV28 to TRBJ1-5, with 8 bases matching TRBD1. In nucleotides, the CDR3 is TGTGCCAGCAGTTTACCACAGACAGGGGCTAATCAGCCCCAGCATTTT. Amino acids: CASSLPQTGANQPQHF.